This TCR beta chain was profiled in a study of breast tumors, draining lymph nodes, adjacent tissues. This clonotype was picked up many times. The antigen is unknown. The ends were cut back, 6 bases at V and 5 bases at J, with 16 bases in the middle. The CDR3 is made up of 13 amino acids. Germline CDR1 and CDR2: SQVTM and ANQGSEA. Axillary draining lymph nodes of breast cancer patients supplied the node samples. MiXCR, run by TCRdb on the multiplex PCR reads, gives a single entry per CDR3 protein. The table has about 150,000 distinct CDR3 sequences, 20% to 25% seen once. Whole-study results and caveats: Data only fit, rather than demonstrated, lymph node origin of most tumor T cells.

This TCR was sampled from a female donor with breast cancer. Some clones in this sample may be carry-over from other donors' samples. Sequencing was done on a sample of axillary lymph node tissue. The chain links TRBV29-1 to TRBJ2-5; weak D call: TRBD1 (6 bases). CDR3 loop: CSVGASQRETQYF. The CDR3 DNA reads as TGCAGCGTGGGGGCCAGCCAAAGGGAGACCCAGTACTTC.